The TCR beta chain under discussion was sequenced for a study of cytomegalovirus exposure and HLA in healthy donors. The germline V gene has CDR1 MNHEY and CDR2 SMNVEV (reference sequence). V lost 1 base to trimming and J lost 0 bases, with 8 bases between them. This CDR3 spans 15 amino acids. PCR amplification relied on 60 Vbeta primers (plus 13 Jbeta primers). Sequencing used immunoSEQ multiplex PCR; TCRdb keeps in-frame clones, though not all of them. This sample yields 100,000 or so clones, of which approximately 85% are seen a single time; 3% to 5% belongs to the top ten. The chain employs TRBV27 and TRBJ2-3, with a weak D call TRBD2 (6 bases). What was sequenced was PBMCs. The origin of this receptor is a man aged 25 to 40 in good health and CMV-seronegative. The CDR3 sequence: CASSLYGTSTDTQYF. The CDR3 DNA reads TGTGCCAGCAGTTTATACGGGACTAGCACAGATACGCAGTATTTT.